Following are 21 T cell receptor beta chains from one sample sequenced in a study of blood T cell repertoires in COVID-19. Profiled with immunoSEQ multiplex PCR; TCRdb holds only in-frame clones, not every one. Of fewer than 110,000 clones in the sample, about 89% are singletons; the top ten hold 11%. Sequencing was performed on peripheral blood. The source of these receptors is a young woman with acute or convalescent COVID-19.

The chain recombines TRBV19 with TRBJ1-2; 9 bases align to TRBD1. The J segment lost 1 base and the V segment lost 6 bases, leaving 12 bases of the junction unmatched. This CDR3 spans 17 amino acids. The germline V gene has CDR1 LNHDA and CDR2 SQIVND (reference sequence). As DNA, the CDR3 is TGTGCCAGTAGACGACCGGGACAGGGTTTCTTTAACTATGGCTACACCTTC. This gives the protein CASRRPGQGFFNYGYTF.

The chain combines TRBV18 with TRBJ2-1; 14 bases align to TRBD2. This CDR3 spans 15 amino acids. CDR1 is KGHSH and CDR2 is LQKENI in the germline V gene. J gave up 8 bases and V 3 bases, and 3 bases lay outside the gene matches. This chain's CDR3 is CASSPGLAGEDEQFF. DNA for the CDR3: TGTGCCAGCTCACCGGGACTAGCGGGGGAGGATGAGCAGTTCTTC.

The chain recombines TRBV9 with TRBJ1-4, with D maybe TRBD1 (5 bases). The CDR3 length is 16 residues. Trimming took 3 bases from V and 0 from J, leaving 12 bases between them. The germline V gene has CDR1 SGDLS and CDR2 YYNGEE. The CDR3 spells CASSAQGSPTNEKLFF. For the CDR3, the DNA is TGTGCCAGCAGCGCCCAGGGATCCCCAACTAATGAAAAACTGTTTTTT.

The V and J genes are TRBV4-1 and TRBJ1-1; tentative D call: TRBD1 (6 bases). Germline V gives CDR1 MGHRA, CDR2 YSYEKL. Deletions cut 0 bases from V and 8 bases from J, with 10 bases between. CDR3 size: 13 residues. The CDR3 DNA reads TGCGCCAGCAGCCAAGAAAACAGGGAGGAAGCTTTCTTT. It encodes CASSQENREEAFF.

This rearrangement joins TRBV5-8 to TRBJ1-5, with 7 bases aligning to TRBD1. The germline CDR1 and CDR2 sequences are SGHTS and YDEGEE. The ends lost 5 bases at V and 3 bases at J; junction bases unmatched: 8. The CDR3 runs to 15 residues. CDR3 in amino acids: CASRRQGSSNQPQHF. The CDR3 region has the DNA TGTGCCAGCAGGAGACAGGGCTCCTCCAATCAGCCCCAGCATTTT.

This chain joins TRBV2 and TRBJ1-1; maybe TRBD1 (5 bases). Germline CDR1 reads SNHLY; CDR2 reads FYNNEI. There are 14 residues in the CDR3. V lost 2 bases, J lost 5 bases, and 12 bases lay in between. The CDR3 DNA sequence: TGTGCCAGCAGTGAAAAGGCAGGGTGGACTGAAGCTTTCTTT. It specifies CASSEKAGWTEAFF.

The rearrangement links TRBV5-6 to TRBJ2-7, with 10 bases that match TRBD1. CDR3 length: 15 residues. The V gene's germline CDR1 is SGHDT and CDR2 YYEEEE. V was pared by 4 bases and J by 3 bases, with 7 bases of the junction left unmatched. CDR3 in amino acids: CASSQGQGDFYEQYF. The CDR3, as DNA: TGTGCCAGCAGCCAAGGACAGGGGGATTTCTACGAGCAGTACTTC.

The chain links TRBV14 to TRBJ1-1; tentatively, D is TRBD1 (6 bases). Per the germline V gene, CDR1 is SGHDN and CDR2 is FVKESK. Trimming cost V 10 bases and J 0 bases, with 18 bases left between them. The CDR3 has 15 amino acids. The CDR3 sequence is CATRDTFGMNTEAFF. The CDR3 DNA is TGTGCCACCAGGGACACCTTCGGAATGAACACTGAAGCTTTCTTT.

J is TRBJ1-5 and V is TRBV4-1; 10 nucleotides align to TRBD1. CDR1 and CDR2 from the germline V gene are MGHRA and YSYEKL. The length of the CDR3 is 17 residues. Unmatched junction bases numbered 14, after V lost 5 bases and J lost 7 bases. CDR3 DNA: TGCGCCAGCAGCGCCTCCGGGACAGGGGTTGAATGGCAGCCCCAGCATTTT. Residues: CASSASGTGVEWQPQHF.

CDR3 loop: CASSQQEGRTDTQYF. The CDR3 nucleotides read TGTGCCAGCAGCCAACAGGAGGGTAGGACAGATACGCAGTATTTT. This chain joins TRBV7-3 and TRBJ2-3, with D possibly being TRBD2 (6 bases). The CDR3 sequence is 15 residues long. Germline CDR1 reads SGHTA; CDR2 reads FQGTGA. With 5 bases removed from V and 3 bases from J, the gap between germline ends came to 15 bases.

The rearrangement links TRBV7-9 to TRBJ2-2, with TRBD1 matching over 9 bases. CDR1 and CDR2 (germline): SEHNR, FQNEAQ (reference sequence). CDR3 length: 15 amino acids. Trimming took 6 bases from V and 3 from J; bases not matched to a gene: 5. The CDR3 region has the DNA TGTGCCAGCAGTCCTCGGACAGGGGACACCGGGGAGCTGTTTTTT. This encodes CASSPRTGDTGELFF.

V gene TRBV2 combines with J gene TRBJ1-2; D perhaps matches TRBD1 (6 bases). The CDR3 is 15 amino acids. The V gene lost 4 bases and the J gene lost 0 bases, with 12 bases spanning the gap. CDR1 SNHLY and CDR2 FYNNEI come from the germline V gene. The CDR3 sequence is CASSGNRATNYGYTF. The CDR3 nucleotides are TGTGCCAGCAGTGGAAACAGGGCTACTAACTATGGCTACACCTTC.

The V and J genes are TRBV3-1 (or the pseudogene TRBV3-2) and TRBJ2-7, with TRBD2 as a possible D gene (5 bases). The V gene lost 0 bases and the J gene lost 0 bases, with 9 bases spanning the gap. The CDR3 runs 15 residues. The germline CDR1 and CDR2 sequences are LGHDT and YNNKEL (reference sequence). This chain's CDR3 is CASSQDLGGSYEQYF. The CDR3 coding sequence is TGTGCCAGCAGCCAAGATCTCGGAGGCTCCTACGAGCAGTACTTC.

The chain uses TRBV29-1 and TRBJ2-3, with unresolved D. CDR1 is SQVTM, CDR2 ANQGSEA, per germline. V lost 6 bases to trimming and J lost 5 bases, with 9 bases between them. This CDR3 has 11 residues. The CDR3 DNA reads TGCAGCGTAACGACATTAGATACGCAGTATTTT. Translated: CSVTTLDTQYF.

The CDR3 DNA reads TGTGCCAGTAGTCCGATTGTGGAGGCTGGCTACACCTTC. Translation gives CASSPIVEAGYTF. V usage is TRBV19 and J usage is TRBJ1-2; D gene uncertain. V gave up 5 bases and J gave up 7 bases, with 14 bases separating them. The germline V gene encodes CDR1 LNHDA and CDR2 SQIVND (reference sequence). The CDR3 spans 13 residues.

V gene TRBV19 combines with J gene TRBJ2-1, with 13 bases identical to TRBD2. V shed 5 bases and J 4 bases; nucleotides not matched to a gene: 2. This CDR3 region has 15 residues. CDR1 and CDR2 (germline): LNHDA, SQIVND (reference sequence). CDR3 DNA: TGTGCCAGTAGTCTACTAGCGGGGGGGTACAATGAGCAGTTCTTC. This encodes CASSLLAGGYNEQFF.

The genes are TRBV18 and TRBJ1-1; 7 bases line up with TRBD1. The CDR3 consists of 14 residues. The V segment lost 2 bases and the J segment 1 base; nucleotides outside the gene matches: 1. From germline, CDR1 is KGHSH and CDR2 LQKENI. CDR3 protein: CASSPGTANTEAFF. CDR3 nucleotides: TGTGCCAGCTCACCAGGGACAGCGAACACTGAAGCTTTCTTT.

The CDR3 region has the DNA TGCAGTGCTAGTATGGGGGCGGACACTGAAGCTTTCTTT. As protein: CSASMGADTEAFF. The chain couples TRBV20-1 to TRBJ1-1; D might be TRBD1 (6 bases). The V end was cut by 3 bases, the J end by 3 bases, with 11 bases between. The CDR3 contains 13 residues. Germline V gene sequence: CDR1 DFQATT, CDR2 SNEGSKA (reference sequence).

The chain links TRBV3-1 (or the pseudogene TRBV3-2) to TRBJ2-1, with 13 bases matching TRBD2. The CDR3 totals 17 residues. Germline V gene lookup returns CDR1 LGHDT and CDR2 YNNKEL (reference sequence). V trimming: 4 bases; J trimming: 10 bases; junction bases outside the gene matches: 13. CDR3 amino acids: CASSPLAGTSGAGEQFF. As DNA, the CDR3 is TGTGCCAGCAGCCCCCTCGCGGGGACTAGCGGGGCTGGGGAGCAGTTCTTC.

This chain connects TRBV28 to TRBJ2-1, with D perhaps TRBD2 (6 bases). Trimming stripped 5 bases from V and 6 bases from J, with 17 bases between. Germline lookup yields CDR1 MDHEN and CDR2 SYDVKM. The CDR3 length is 15 residues. The CDR3 coding sequence is TGTGCCAGCAGTGGCCGCTGGGGGGAAATCAATGAGCAGTTCTTC. It codes for CASSGRWGEINEQFF. Full variable domain (outside the CDR3, taken from reference TRBV28 and TRBJ2-1): DVKVTQSSRYLVKRTGEKVFLECVQDMDHENMFWYRQDPGLGLRLIYFSYDVKMKEKGDIPEGYSVSREKKERFSLILESASTNQTSMYLCASSGRWGEINEQFFGPGTRLTVL.

The gene calls are TRBV19 and TRBJ1-2; D unresolved. Per germline, CDR1 LNHDA and CDR2 SQIVND (reference sequence). The CDR3 consists of 15 residues. The ends were cut back, 1 base at V and 6 bases at J, with 15 bases in the middle. The CDR3 nucleotides read TGTGCCAGTAGTATAGCCGGGGAAGTGAAGGATGGCTACACCTTC. It codes for CASSIAGEVKDGYTF.